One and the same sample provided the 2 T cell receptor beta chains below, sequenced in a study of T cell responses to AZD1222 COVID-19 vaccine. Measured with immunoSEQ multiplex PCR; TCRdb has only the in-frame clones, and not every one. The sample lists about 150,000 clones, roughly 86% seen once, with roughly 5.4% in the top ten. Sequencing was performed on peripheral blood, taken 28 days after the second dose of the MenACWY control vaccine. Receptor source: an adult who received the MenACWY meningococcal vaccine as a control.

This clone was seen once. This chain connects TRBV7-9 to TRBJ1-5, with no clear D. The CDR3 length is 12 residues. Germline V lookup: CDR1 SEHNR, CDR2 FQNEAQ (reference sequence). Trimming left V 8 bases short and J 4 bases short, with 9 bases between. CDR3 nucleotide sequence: TGTGCCAGCTCCCGGGCAAATCAGCCCCAGCATTTT. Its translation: CASSRANQPQHF.

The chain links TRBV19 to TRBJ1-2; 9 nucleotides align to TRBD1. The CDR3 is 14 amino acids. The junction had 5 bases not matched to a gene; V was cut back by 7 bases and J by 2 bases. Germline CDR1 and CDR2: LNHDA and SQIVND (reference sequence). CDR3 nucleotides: TGTGCCAGTAAGCGAGGACAGGGGAACTATGGCTACACCTTC. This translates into CASKRGQGNYGYTF.